Below, 3 T cell receptor beta chains from the same sample are listed, as sequenced in a study of cytomegalovirus exposure and HLA in healthy donors. Clones were read by immunoSEQ multiplex PCR, and TCRdb kept only the in-frame ones, dropping some. The sample has roughly 220,000 clones, approximately 83% seen once; the top ten hold roughly 13%. The specimen was PBMCs. All receptors derive from a woman in her 30s in good health and CMV-seropositive.

V is TRBV6-1 and J is TRBJ2-7, with D possibly being TRBD1 (6 bases). In germline, CDR1 is MNHNS, CDR2 SASEGT. V was pared by 7 bases and J by 2 bases, with 12 bases between. The CDR3 covers 13 residues. In DNA form, the CDR3 reads TGTGCCAGCATCGCGGACAGCCCCTACGAGCAGTACTTC. This translates into CASIADSPYEQYF.

The gene calls are TRBV7-3 and TRBJ2-2, with D perhaps TRBD1 or TRBD2 (6 bases each). The CDR3 is 16 residues long. Trimming removed 5 bases at V and 5 bases at J, with 18 bases between. CDR1 SGHTA and CDR2 FQGTGA come from the germline V gene. CDR3 sequence: CASSLQSGAGTGELFF. CDR3 in DNA: TGTGCCAGCAGCCTACAGTCGGGGGCTGGGACCGGGGAGCTGTTTTTT.

This chain links TRBV4-1 with TRBJ2-1, with 9 bases fitting TRBD2. This CDR3 is 16 amino acids long. With 4 bases clipped from V and 6 bases from J, the junction kept 10 bases outside the gene matches. From germline, CDR1 is MGHRA and CDR2 YSYEKL. The DNA of the CDR3 is TGCGCCAGCAGCCGCGCGCGGACTAGCGCCTTCAATGAGCAGTTCTTC. Translated, it gives CASSRARTSAFNEQFF.